These T cell receptor beta chains were read from a single sample in a study of technical replicates of blood from several donors. Sequencing used immunoSEQ multiplex PCR; TCRdb keeps in-frame clones, though not all of them. In the table there are roughly 68,000 clones, approximately 86% of which are singletons. The sequenced sample consisted of PBMCs. These receptors all come from a human donor in good health. Some clones in this sample may be carry-over from other donors' samples. Both conserved end residues are part of each CDR3. The D gene is left open where the match is weak. Clone size is given for some rows only: seen once, a few or many times, or a class if the clone is expanded.

clone size: .
D gene: .
J gene: TRBJ2-3
V gene: TRBV7-8
CDR3 DNA: TGTGCCAGCACCTCGGGCGGGGATACGCAGTATTTT
CDR3 protein: CASTSGGDTQYF

clone size: once
D gene: .
J gene: TRBJ2-7
V gene: TRBV5-5
CDR3 DNA: TGTGCCAGCAGCTTACTGGTAGAACCTTACGAGCAGTACTTC
CDR3 protein: CASSLLVEPYEQYF

clone size: .
D gene: .
J gene: TRBJ2-5
V gene: TRBV25-1
CDR3 DNA: TGTGCCAGCAGTTACGGCCCTGGGGCGGAGACCCAGTACTTC
CDR3 protein: CASSYGPGAETQYF

clone size: .
D gene: .
J gene: TRBJ1-4
V gene: TRBV7-8
CDR3 DNA: TGTGCCAGCAGCCAAGAACAGACTAATGAAAAACTGTTTTTT
CDR3 protein: CASSQEQTNEKLFF

clone size: .
D gene: TRBD2
J gene: TRBJ2-7
V gene: TRBV4-1
CDR3 DNA: TGCGCCAGCAGCCAAGATTTTAGCGGGGGGATGTACGAGCAGTACTTC
CDR3 protein: CASSQDFSGGMYEQYF

clone size: .
D gene: TRBD2
J gene: TRBJ2-1
V gene: TRBV5-1
CDR3 DNA: TGCGCCAGCAGCCCGGGGGGACTGTACAATGAGCAGTTCTTC
CDR3 protein: CASSPGGLYNEQFF

clone size: .
D gene: .
J gene: TRBJ2-1
V gene: TRBV4-1
CDR3 DNA: TGCGCCAGCAGCCAAGGGGAGGGGGGAATCTACAATGAGCAGTTCTTC
CDR3 protein: CASSQGEGGIYNEQFF

clone size: .
D gene: .
J gene: TRBJ1-2
V gene: TRBV19
CDR3 DNA: TGTGCCAGTCGCCCCTTGGCAGGGTTTCAAGATGGCTACACCTTC
CDR3 protein: CASRPLAGFQDGYTF

clone size: .
D gene: .
J gene: TRBJ1-1
V gene: TRBV25-1
CDR3 DNA: TGTGCCAGCAGAAGACAGAACACTGAAGCTTTCTTT
CDR3 protein: CASRRQNTEAFF

clone size: once
D gene: TRBD1
J gene: TRBJ1-2
V gene: TRBV18
CDR3 DNA: TGTGCCAGCTCACCAGACGCAGGGGGAGGCTACACCTTC
CDR3 protein: CASSPDAGGGYTF

clone size: .
D gene: .
J gene: TRBJ2-2
V gene: TRBV7-9
CDR3 DNA: TGTGCCAGCAGCTTAGTCAGCGGGGAGCTGTTTTTT
CDR3 protein: CASSLVSGELFF

clone size: .
D gene: TRBD2
J gene: TRBJ2-7
V gene: TRBV6-7
CDR3 DNA: TGTGCCAGCATTCCCCCTAGCGGTAGCACCTACGAGCAGTACTTC
CDR3 protein: CASIPPSGSTYEQYF

clone size: .
D gene: .
J gene: TRBJ2-1
V gene: TRBV30
CDR3 DNA: TGTGCCTGGAGTGTCAGGGTTCAAGGTGAGCAGTTCTTC
CDR3 protein: CAWSVRVQGEQFF

clone size: .
D gene: .
J gene: TRBJ2-7
V gene: TRBV27
CDR3 DNA: TGTGCCAGCAGTCAGGGAGGGGACACAGGGCACTACGAGCAGTACTTC
CDR3 protein: CASSQGGDTGHYEQYF

clone size: .
D gene: TRBD1
J gene: TRBJ2-2
V gene: TRBV30
CDR3 DNA: TGTGCCTGGAGGAGAGACAGGGTTGACACCGGGGAGCTGTTTTTT
CDR3 protein: CAWRRDRVDTGELFF

clone size: .
D gene: .
J gene: TRBJ2-7
V gene: TRBV2
CDR3 DNA: TGTGCCAGCAGTCCTCGGACAGCCTCCTACGAGCAGTACTTC
CDR3 protein: CASSPRTASYEQYF

clone size: .
D gene: .
J gene: TRBJ1-1
V gene: TRBV11-3
CDR3 DNA: TGTGCCAGCAGCTTATCTACCAACACTGAAGCTTTCTTT
CDR3 protein: CASSLSTNTEAFF

clone size: .
D gene: .
J gene: TRBJ1-5
V gene: TRBV6-1
CDR3 DNA: TGTGCCAGCAGCGGCACTAACAGGGACAATCAGCCCCAGCATTTT
CDR3 protein: CASSGTNRDNQPQHF

clone size: .
D gene: .
J gene: TRBJ1-6
V gene: TRBV7-9
CDR3 DNA: TGTGCCAGCAGCCCCCCCGCCAGCTCCTATAATTCACCCCTCCACTTT
CDR3 protein: CASSPPASSYNSPLHF

clone size: .
D gene: TRBD1
J gene: TRBJ2-7
V gene: TRBV19
CDR3 DNA: TGTGCCAGTAGTATCACCGACAGGGGAGGTGGGCAGTACTTC
CDR3 protein: CASSITDRGGGQYF

clone size: .
D gene: TRBD1
J gene: TRBJ1-2
V gene: TRBV10-3
CDR3 DNA: TGTGCCATCAGGACAGGGGAACCCTATGGCTACACCTTC
CDR3 protein: CAIRTGEPYGYTF

clone size: once
D gene: .
J gene: TRBJ1-2
V gene: TRBV5-1
CDR3 DNA: TGCGCCAGCAGCTTGGGGACAGTTGGGTCTTATGGCTACACCTTC
CDR3 protein: CASSLGTVGSYGYTF

clone size: .
D gene: TRBD1
J gene: TRBJ1-4
V gene: TRBV4-3
CDR3 DNA: TGCGCCAGCAGCCAAGAGGGACAGGGGGCTTCTGCAACTAATGAAAAACTGTTTTTT
CDR3 protein: CASSQEGQGASATNEKLFF

clone size: .
D gene: TRBD1
J gene: TRBJ1-1
V gene: TRBV7-8
CDR3 DNA: TGTGCCAGCGGCCTACCGGGACAGGAAGCTTTCTTT
CDR3 protein: CASGLPGQEAFF

clone size: .
D gene: TRBD2
J gene: TRBJ2-7
V gene: TRBV18
CDR3 DNA: TGTGCCAGCTCACCCTATAGTAGCGGGAGGTTTGACGAGCAGTACTTC
CDR3 protein: CASSPYSSGRFDEQYF

clone size: .
D gene: .
J gene: TRBJ1-2
V gene: TRBV10-2
CDR3 DNA: TGCGCCAGCAACCCCTCCCTTGACAGGTTCTATGGCTACACCTTC
CDR3 protein: CASNPSLDRFYGYTF

clone size: .
D gene: TRBD2
J gene: TRBJ2-1
V gene: TRBV6-6
CDR3 DNA: TGTGCCAGCAGGACCGGGACTAGCGGGAGTAATGAGCAGTTCTTC
CDR3 protein: CASRTGTSGSNEQFF

clone size: .
D gene: .
J gene: TRBJ1-4
V gene: TRBV4-3
CDR3 DNA: TGCGCCAGCAGCCACCCCTCGGGAGTTGGGGAAAAACTGTTTTTT
CDR3 protein: CASSHPSGVGEKLFF

clone size: .
D gene: .
J gene: TRBJ2-2
V gene: TRBV7-3
CDR3 DNA: TGTGCCAGCAGCAAATGGAGGTCAGAGGAGCTGTTTTTT
CDR3 protein: CASSKWRSEELFF

clone size: few
D gene: .
J gene: TRBJ2-7
V gene: TRBV9
CDR3 DNA: TGTGCCAGCAGCGCGCAAGGGGTTACAATTCACGAGCAGTACTTC
CDR3 protein: CASSAQGVTIHEQYF

clone size: .
D gene: .
J gene: TRBJ1-5
V gene: TRBV7-8
CDR3 DNA: TGTGCCAGCAGCCAGGACAGTAATCAGCCCCAGCATTTT
CDR3 protein: CASSQDSNQPQHF

clone size: .
D gene: .
J gene: TRBJ2-1
V gene: TRBV10-1
CDR3 DNA: TGCGCCAGAGGTGACAGGTACAATGAGCAGTTCTTC
CDR3 protein: CARGDRYNEQFF

clone size: .
D gene: .
J gene: TRBJ1-3
V gene: TRBV4-2
CDR3 DNA: TGTGCCAGCAGCCAAGATCTTGGCACCTCTGGAAACACCATATATTTT
CDR3 protein: CASSQDLGTSGNTIYF

clone size: .
D gene: .
J gene: TRBJ2-5
V gene: TRBV9
CDR3 DNA: TGTGCCAGCAGCTATACTCCCCAGGGAGAGACCCAGTACTTC
CDR3 protein: CASSYTPQGETQYF

clone size: .
D gene: TRBD2
J gene: TRBJ2-2
V gene: TRBV7-2
CDR3 DNA: TGTGCCAGCAGCGAACGAGGAGGTGGCGGGAGGTCGTACACCGGGGAGCTGTTTTTT
CDR3 protein: CASSERGGGGRSYTGELFF

clone size: .
D gene: .
J gene: TRBJ2-1
V gene: TRBV2
CDR3 DNA: TGTGCCAGCAGTTGGACGGAAAGCGGTGAGCAGTTCTTC
CDR3 protein: CASSWTESGEQFF

clone size: .
D gene: .
J gene: TRBJ1-6
V gene: TRBV4-3
CDR3 DNA: TGCGCCAGCAGCCAAGATTCGTTCGCGGGTTCACCCCTCCACTTT
CDR3 protein: CASSQDSFAGSPLHF

clone size: .
D gene: TRBD1
J gene: TRBJ2-2
V gene: TRBV4-1
CDR3 DNA: TGCGCCAGCAGGTTTGACAGGGACAGCACCGGGGAGCTGTTTTTT
CDR3 protein: CASRFDRDSTGELFF

clone size: many
D gene: TRBD2
J gene: TRBJ2-7
V gene: TRBV19
CDR3 DNA: TGTGCCAGTAGTATACGGGGGAGGGCCTACGAGCAGTACTTC
CDR3 protein: CASSIRGRAYEQYF

clone size: .
D gene: TRBD2
J gene: TRBJ2-5
V gene: TRBV2
CDR3 DNA: TGTGCCAGCAGTGACATAGGCGGGAGGGGAGAGACCCAGTACTTC
CDR3 protein: CASSDIGGRGETQYF

clone size: .
D gene: .
J gene: TRBJ1-1
V gene: TRBV5-8
CDR3 DNA: TGTGCCAGCAGCTTGGAGCCTGGTAATGAAGCTTTCTTT
CDR3 protein: CASSLEPGNEAFF

clone size: .
D gene: .
J gene: TRBJ1-2
V gene: TRBV29-1
CDR3 DNA: TGCAGCGTCACAGGAAGAGTAAACTATGGCTACACCTTC
CDR3 protein: CSVTGRVNYGYTF

clone size: .
D gene: .
J gene: TRBJ1-1
V gene: TRBV30
CDR3 DNA: TGTGCCTGGAGCCGACGCGGGGTAAGCGGGAACACTGAAGCTTTCTTT
CDR3 protein: CAWSRRGVSGNTEAFF

clone size: few
D gene: .
J gene: TRBJ2-7
V gene: TRBV14
CDR3 DNA: TGTGCCAGCAGCCAAGACGTCAGCCCAGGGTTCTCCTACGAGCAGTACTTC
CDR3 protein: CASSQDVSPGFSYEQYF

clone size: .
D gene: TRBD2
J gene: TRBJ2-7
V gene: TRBV28
CDR3 DNA: TGTGCCAGCACCCCCCTTCAGGGACTAGCGGGTGTTTACGAGCAGTACTTC
CDR3 protein: CASTPLQGLAGVYEQYF

clone size: .
D gene: .
J gene: TRBJ2-4
V gene: TRBV4-3
CDR3 DNA: TGCGCCAGCAGCCAAGATCCGGGGATAGGCTTCGGGGACATTCAGTACTTC
CDR3 protein: CASSQDPGIGFGDIQYF

clone size: few
D gene: .
J gene: TRBJ1-4
V gene: TRBV20-1
CDR3 DNA: TGCAGTGCGGAGAGGGAAAAACTGTTTTTT
CDR3 protein: CSAEREKLFF

clone size: once
D gene: TRBD1
J gene: TRBJ1-5
V gene: TRBV5-1
CDR3 DNA: TGCGCCAGCAGCCCTACAGGGGGCGGTCAGCCCCAGCATTTT
CDR3 protein: CASSPTGGGQPQHF

clone size: .
D gene: .
J gene: TRBJ2-7
V gene: TRBV7-9
CDR3 DNA: TGTGCCAGCAGCAGACAGGCCTACGAGCAGTACTTC
CDR3 protein: CASSRQAYEQYF

clone size: .
D gene: TRBD1
J gene: TRBJ2-1
V gene: TRBV5-4
CDR3 DNA: TGTGCCAGCAGATTTGACCAGGGGGCCTACAATGAGCAGTTCTTC
CDR3 protein: CASRFDQGAYNEQFF

clone size: .
D gene: TRBD2
J gene: TRBJ2-1
V gene: TRBV18
CDR3 DNA: TGTGCCAGCTCACCTAGCGGGAAAGCCTACAATGAGCAGTTCTTC
CDR3 protein: CASSPSGKAYNEQFF

clone size: .
D gene: TRBD1
J gene: TRBJ1-2
V gene: TRBV19
CDR3 DNA: TGTGCCAGTAGTAGTGAAGGGGGCACGTGGGGCTACACCTTC
CDR3 protein: CASSSEGGTWGYTF

clone size: few
D gene: .
J gene: TRBJ2-7
V gene: TRBV18
CDR3 DNA: TGTGCCAGCTCACCATTGCGGGGCGCTCGCTACGAGCAGTACTTC
CDR3 protein: CASSPLRGARYEQYF

clone size: once
D gene: .
J gene: TRBJ2-7
V gene: TRBV7-9
CDR3 DNA: TGTGCCAGCAGCCCGCCGGCAGGGGATGTCGCCTACGAGCAGTACTTC
CDR3 protein: CASSPPAGDVAYEQYF

clone size: .
D gene: TRBD1
J gene: TRBJ2-3
V gene: TRBV11-2
CDR3 DNA: TGTGCCAGCAGCTCCCCAAGGGACAGGAGCACAGATACGCAGTATTTT
CDR3 protein: CASSSPRDRSTDTQYF